The present entry profiles one T cell receptor (beta chain) with its context. Germline V CDR1 and CDR2: SNHLY, FYNNEI. Trimming left V 5 bases short and J 0 bases short, with 11 bases between. The CDR3 contains 15 residues. Methods used by the authors: Estimated nucleated cell counts came from reference gene primer amplification. Only in-frame clones appear in the TCRdb table, and some are missing; sequencing was by immunoSEQ multiplex PCR. V, J and clone size were drawn from that table, and D and trimming were deduced from the DNA. The sample includes some 170,000 clones, roughly 86% of them seen just once. The sample originates from a study of blood T cell repertoires in COVID-19. For the study at large: Some COVID-19 samples were acute and others convalescent; all came from the United States, Italy and Spain. PBMCs, B-cell-depleted T cells, or T cells were the source of the cDNA or gDNA that made up the material.

This clonotype was obtained from a woman in her sixties or seventies who had recovered from COVID-19. The material sequenced was peripheral blood. This rearrangement joins TRBV2 to TRBJ2-1; D may be TRBD2 (5 bases). The CDR3 sequence is CASSKERSSYNEQFF. CDR3 DNA sequence: TGTGCCAGCAGTAAAGAGCGGTCCTCCTACAATGAGCAGTTCTTC.